The rows below give T cell receptor beta chains drawn from one sample of a study of metastatic and nonmetastatic thyroid tumors. TCRdb re-called the PCR reads through MiXCR. The sample comprises 85,000 to 100,000 clones, 12% of which are singletons, and around 11% rests with the top ten. Sequenced: blood. These receptors all stem from a female donor with papillary thyroid cancer or a benign thyroid nodule (not recorded which). Some clones in this sample may be carry-over from other donors' samples. Each CDR3 is given with its conserved first and last residue. A D gene is named only where the DNA matches it firmly. Rows give clone size only sometimes, using once, few, many, or a class for an expanded clone.

clone_size	j_call	cdr3_length	v_call	d_call	cdr3_aa	cdr3_nt
many	TRBJ2-7	13	TRBV4-3	TRBD1	CASSPDRAYEQYF	TGCGCCAGCAGCCCGGACAGGGCCTACGAGCAGTACTTC
many	TRBJ2-6	18	TRBV18	TRBD1	CASSHGQGRNFGANVLTF	TGTGCCAGCTCCCACGGACAGGGGAGGAATTTTGGGGCCAACGTCCTGACTTTC
many	TRBJ2-6	12	TRBV29-1	NA	CSVNSGANVLTF	TGCAGCGTTAACTCTGGGGCCAACGTCCTGACTTTC
many	TRBJ2-1	15	TRBV3-1	NA	CASSSRQGGVHEQFF	TGTGCCAGCAGCTCCCGACAGGGAGGTGTCCATGAGCAGTTCTTC
many	TRBJ2-7	14	TRBV10-1	TRBD2	CASSTTSGRNEQYF	TGCGCCAGCAGTACGACTAGCGGGAGGAACGAGCAGTACTTC
many	TRBJ2-7	15	TRBV19	TRBD1	CASSRPGQGAYEQYF	TGTGCCAGTAGTAGACCGGGACAGGGGGCCTACGAGCAGTACTTC
many	TRBJ1-6	13	TRBV30	NA	CAWNAARDSPLHF	TGTGCCTGGAATGCAGCGAGGGATTCACCCCTCCACTTT
many	TRBJ2-1	18	TRBV5-1	TRBD2	CARRSTSGRSACYNEQFF	TGCGCCAGGAGAAGTACGAGCGGGAGGAGCGCCTGCTACAATGAGCAGTTCTTC
many	TRBJ1-1	13	TRBV30	NA	CAWSVNLNTEAFF	TGTGCCTGGAGCGTGAATTTGAACACTGAAGCTTTCTTT
many	TRBJ2-3	16	TRBV6-1	TRBD2	CASSAGGLGSTDTQYF	TGTGCCAGCAGCGCGGGAGGGTTGGGGAGCACAGATACGCAGTATTTT
many	TRBJ2-3	14	TRBV14	NA	CASSQLQRTDTQYF	TGTGCCAGCAGCCAATTACAGCGCACAGATACGCAGTATTTT
many	TRBJ2-5	15	TRBV3-1	NA	CASSQDTRQVETQYF	TGTGCCAGCAGCCAAGATACGAGACAGGTGGAGACCCAGTACTTC
many	TRBJ1-5	14	TRBV27	NA	CASSPINSNQPQHF	TGTGCCAGCAGTCCCATAAATAGCAATCAGCCCCAGCATTTT
many	TRBJ2-7	13	TRBV29-1	TRBD1	CSVKGTGTYEQYF	TGCAGCGTGAAAGGGACAGGAACCTACGAGCAGTACTTC
many	TRBJ2-7	13	TRBV15	NA	CATSVGRDYEQYF	TGTGCCACCAGCGTAGGAAGGGATTACGAGCAGTACTTC
many	TRBJ1-4	16	TRBV5-8	NA	CASSLNLGDFGEKLFF	TGTGCCAGCAGCTTGAACTTAGGAGACTTCGGTGAAAAACTGTTTTTT
many	TRBJ2-5	15	TRBV20-1	TRBD2	CSAYPSGRTAETQYF	TGCAGTGCTTACCCTAGCGGGAGGACGGCAGAGACCCAGTACTTC
NA	TRBJ2-2	18	TRBV4-3	TRBD2	CASSQDFLPGGVTGELFF	TGCGCCAGCAGCCAAGATTTTCTCCCGGGAGGAGTCACCGGGGAGCTGTTTTTT
NA	TRBJ2-7	17	TRBV25-1	TRBD1	CASSEGLTGTAPYEQYF	TGTGCCAGCAGTGAGGGGCTTACCGGGACAGCACCCTACGAGCAGTACTTC
many	TRBJ2-1	17	TRBV24-1	NA	CATSDWTRSGSYNEQFF	TGTGCCACCAGTGATTGGACCCGCTCGGGGTCCTACAATGAGCAGTTCTTC
NA	TRBJ2-3	13	TRBV20-1	NA	CSARDLGRDTQYF	TGCAGTGCTAGAGACTTGGGGAGAGATACGCAGTATTTT
few	TRBJ2-7	12	TRBV12-3/TRBV12-4	NA	CASSLEGYEQYF	TGTGCCAGCAGCCTTGAGGGGTACGAGCAGTACTTC
few	TRBJ2-4	11	TRBV5-6	NA	CAPEPKNIQYF	TGTGCCCCGGAGCCCAAAAACATTCAGTACTTC
many	TRBJ2-2	14	TRBV7-8	NA	CASSLGAAYGELFF	TGTGCCAGCAGCTTAGGAGCTGCTTACGGGGAGCTGTTTTTT
many	TRBJ2-1	19	TRBV20-1	TRBD2	CSARGWGLAGDNSYNEQFF	TGCAGTGCTAGAGGCTGGGGGCTAGCGGGAGATAATTCCTACAATGAGCAGTTCTTC
many	TRBJ2-3	16	TRBV20-1	NA	CSARDPGRRSTDTQYF	TGCAGTGCTAGAGACCCGGGACGGCGAAGCACAGATACGCAGTATTTT
many	TRBJ2-1	15	TRBV13	TRBD2	CASSPGLAGNNEQFF	TGTGCCAGCAGCCCGGGACTAGCGGGTAACAATGAGCAGTTCTTC
many	TRBJ2-7	12	TRBV18	NA	CASSPSSYEQYF	TGTGCCAGCTCACCCTCATCCTACGAGCAGTACTTC
many	TRBJ2-1	12	TRBV7-2	NA	CASSPANNEQFF	TGTGCCAGCAGCCCAGCTAACAATGAGCAGTTCTTC
many	TRBJ1-5	14	TRBV19	NA	CASSIWGDFQPQHF	TGTGCCAGTAGTATTTGGGGGGATTTTCAGCCCCAGCATTTT
many	TRBJ1-2	13	TRBV27	NA	CASRAGTEYGYTF	TGTGCCAGCAGGGCCGGGACCGAGTATGGCTACACCTTC
many	TRBJ2-5	16	TRBV4-3	NA	CASSQGHGRGGETQYF	TGCGCCAGCAGCCAAGGTCACGGCAGGGGTGGAGAGACCCAGTACTTC
many	TRBJ1-6	12	TRBV30	NA	CACARENSPLHF	TGTGCCTGTGCGCGGGAAAATTCACCCCTCCACTTT
many	TRBJ1-1	12	TRBV24-1	NA	CATSDGDTEAFF	TGTGCCACCAGTGACGGTGACACTGAAGCTTTCTTT
many	TRBJ1-3	16	TRBV7-8	TRBD1	CASSKDRVKTGNTIYF	TGTGCCAGCAGCAAAGACAGGGTAAAGACTGGAAACACCATATATTTT
many	TRBJ1-1	11	TRBV29-1	NA	CSALWNTEAFF	TGCAGCGCCCTGTGGAACACTGAAGCTTTCTTT
many	TRBJ2-7	15	TRBV28	NA	CASTTTISPPYEQYF	TGTGCCAGCACCACGACAATTTCCCCACCCTACGAGCAGTACTTC
many	TRBJ2-5	15	TRBV7-2	NA	CASSFNARVKETQYF	TGTGCCAGCAGCTTCAACGCGAGGGTCAAAGAGACCCAGTACTTC
many	TRBJ2-2	14	TRBV6-2/TRBV6-3	NA	CASTPGLSTGELFF	TGTGCCAGCACCCCCGGACTGAGCACCGGGGAGCTGTTTTTT
many	TRBJ1-3	18	TRBV6-6	TRBD1	CASSYYRDRGSSGNTIYF	TGTGCCAGCAGTTATTATCGGGACAGGGGTTCTTCTGGAAACACCATATATTTT
many	TRBJ1-1	8	TRBV20-1	NA	CSVPEAFF	TGCAGTGTACCTGAAGCTTTCTTT
many	TRBJ2-7	15	TRBV7-2	TRBD2	CASSPTSAHHYEQYF	TGTGCCAGCAGCCCAACTAGCGCCCACCACTACGAGCAGTACTTC
few	TRBJ2-1	13	TRBV15	TRBD2	CATSPLAGGEQFF	TGTGCCACCAGCCCTTTAGCGGGAGGAGAGCAGTTCTTC
many	TRBJ2-7	11	TRBV3-1	NA	CASSQLEEQYF	TGTGCCAGCAGCCAACTCGAGGAGCAGTACTTC
many	TRBJ2-1	16	TRBV29-1	NA	CSVETEQGRYYNEQFF	TGCAGCGTTGAAACGGAACAGGGGAGGTACTACAATGAGCAGTTCTTC
many	TRBJ2-4	15	TRBV18	TRBD1	CASSPRQGNKNIQYF	TGTGCCAGCTCACCACGACAGGGAAACAAAAACATTCAGTACTTC
many	TRBJ1-3	14	TRBV11-2	NA	CASSSTPSGNTIYF	TGTGCCAGCAGCTCGACCCCATCGGGAAACACCATATATTTT
NA	TRBJ1-1	22	TRBV27	TRBD1	CASSYPKQGAYGFGHMNTEAFF	TGTGCCAGCAGTTATCCGAAACAGGGGGCTTATGGCTTTGGGCATATGAACACTGAAGCTTTCTTT
many	TRBJ1-6	15	TRBV20-1	TRBD1	CSALSGQGYNSPLHF	TGCAGTGCCCTCTCAGGACAGGGCTATAATTCACCCCTCCACTTT
many	TRBJ2-1	16	TRBV4-3	TRBD2	CASSQLPTSGRAGQFF	TGCGCCAGCAGCCAGCTTCCGACTAGCGGGAGGGCCGGGCAGTTCTTC
many	TRBJ2-2	16	TRBV12-3/TRBV12-4	TRBD1	CASSYAGGDESGELFF	TGTGCCAGCAGTTACGCAGGGGGCGATGAGTCCGGGGAGCTGTTTTTT
many	TRBJ1-6	14	TRBV13	NA	CASSLGQDNSPLHF	TGTGCCAGCAGCTTAGGACAGGATAATTCACCCCTCCACTTT
many	TRBJ1-2	15	TRBV29-1	TRBD1	CSCKDRDRNYYGYTF	TGCAGCTGTAAAGACCGGGACAGGAACTACTATGGCTACACCTTC
many	TRBJ1-5	15	TRBV24-1	NA	CATSEGTNSNQPQHF	TGTGCCACCAGTGAAGGGACAAATAGCAATCAGCCCCAGCATTTT